This TCR beta chain came from a study of T-cell reconstitution after alpha-beta-depleted transplantation in children. Findings and caveats of the study: T-cell counts and diversity were attributed mostly to newly produced T cells one year after transplant. The origin of alpha-beta T cells about two months after transplant was reportedly several hundred expanded graft clones. Recipient T cells and thymic progenitors that survived were the source of the high TCRbeta diversity seen at day 60 in some patients.

Preparation of the TCRbeta library involved a method that used unique molecular identifiers. Each CDR3 protein is one row after TCRdb ran MiXCR on the PCR reads. This table holds 220,000 or so distinct CDR3 sequences, around 8% found once. This clonotype was seen ten or more times. Its antigen is unidentified. The material sequenced was PBMCs, mostly from graft donor cells, taken 180 days after TCRalphabeta/CD19-depleted stem cell transplant. The source is a male patient under 18 who had a stem cell transplant for acute lymphoblastic leukemia, so the T cells may come from the graft donor.

CDR3 DNA sequence: TGTGCCAGCAGTCCCCTAAGACAGAGCAATCAGCCCCAGCATTTT. It encodes CASSPLRQSNQPQHF. The chain carries TRBV12-3 or TRBV12-4 and TRBJ1-5, with D tentatively TRBD1 (5 bases). V was shortened by 5 bases and J by 1 base, with 12 bases between the two germline ends. This CDR3 has 15 amino acids.